This T cell receptor (beta chain) emerged from a study of human T cells and chemical hapten exposure. Via MiXCR, TCRdb re-called the RACE reads, giving one row per CDR3 protein. The table has over 75,000 distinct CDR3 sequences, about 11% seen once; the top ten hold around 1.1%. This sample's time point: patch test 3, about 24 weeks after DPC sensitization. Treatment described: therapeutic diphenylcyclopropenone sensitization with weekly scalp DPC. J gave up 11 bases and V 5 bases, and 9 bases lay outside the gene matches. The CDR3 has 13 residues. CDR1 and CDR2 (germline): SGHVS, FNYEAQ. The V call is TRBV7-6, the J call TRBJ2-5; 9 bases map to TRBD2. This TCR was sampled from a woman aged 25 to 39 with alopecia areata. Some clones in this sample may be carry-over from other donors' samples. Here the sequenced sample was whole blood, taken in connection with sensitization to the hapten diphenylcyclopropenone (DPC). The CDR3 nucleotides read TGTGCCAGCAGCCGAACGGACAGCGGGGGGCAGTACTTC. Protein sequence: CASSRTDSGGQYF.